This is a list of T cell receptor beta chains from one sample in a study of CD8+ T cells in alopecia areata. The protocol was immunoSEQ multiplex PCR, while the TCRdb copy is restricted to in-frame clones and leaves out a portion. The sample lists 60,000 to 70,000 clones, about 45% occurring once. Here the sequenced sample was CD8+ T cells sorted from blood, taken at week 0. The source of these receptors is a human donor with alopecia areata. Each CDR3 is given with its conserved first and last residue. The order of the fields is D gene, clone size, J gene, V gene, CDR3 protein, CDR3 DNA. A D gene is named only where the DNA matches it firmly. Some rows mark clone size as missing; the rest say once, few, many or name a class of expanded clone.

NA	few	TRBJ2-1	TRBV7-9	CASSLPRSEQFF	TGTGCCAGCAGCTTACCCCGCAGTGAGCAGTTCTTC
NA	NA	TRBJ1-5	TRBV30	CAWRNGNQPQHF	TGTGCCTGGAGGAACGGCAATCAGCCCCAGCATTTT
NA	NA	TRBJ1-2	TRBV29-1	CSVGTGGYGYTF	TGCAGCGTTGGGACGGGGGGCTATGGCTACACCTTC
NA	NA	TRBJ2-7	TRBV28	CASSPGYEQYF	TGTGCCAGCTCGCCCGGCTACGAGCAGTACTTC
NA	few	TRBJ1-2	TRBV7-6	CASSPVKTDYTF	TGTGCCAGCAGCCCCGTTAAGACCGACTACACCTTC
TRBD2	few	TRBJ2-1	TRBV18	CASSPPPGLAYRTSYNEQFF	TGTGCCAGCTCACCACCACCGGGACTAGCTTATCGTACCTCCTACAATGAGCAGTTCTTC
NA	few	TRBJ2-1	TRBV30	CAWTFFLGNEQFF	TGTGCCTGGACGTTTTTCTTGGGGAATGAGCAGTTCTTC
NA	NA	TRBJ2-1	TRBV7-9	CASSLASNEQFF	TGTGCCAGCAGCTTAGCTTCCAATGAGCAGTTCTTC
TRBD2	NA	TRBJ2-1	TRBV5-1	CASSLGTGTSGRAHEQFF	TGCGCCAGCAGCTTGGGGACCGGGACTAGCGGGAGGGCCCATGAGCAGTTCTTC
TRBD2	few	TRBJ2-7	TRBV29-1	CSVEVAGEAYEQYF	TGCAGCGTTGAAGTAGCGGGAGAAGCGTACGAGCAGTACTTC
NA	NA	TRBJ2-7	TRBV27	CASSISRSYEQYF	TGTGCCAGCAGTATCAGCCGCTCCTACGAGCAGTACTTC
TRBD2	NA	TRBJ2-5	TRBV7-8	CASSNSLAGGWETQYF	TGTGCCAGCAGCAACTCACTAGCGGGAGGGTGGGAGACCCAGTACTTC
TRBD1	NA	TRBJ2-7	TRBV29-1	CSVEGPGGFYEQYF	TGCAGCGTTGAAGGGCCAGGGGGCTTCTACGAGCAGTACTTC
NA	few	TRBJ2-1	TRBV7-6	CASAATDSYNEQFF	TGTGCCAGCGCTGCGACGGACTCCTACAATGAGCAGTTCTTC
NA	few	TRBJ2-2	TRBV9	CASSYPTTGELFF	TGTGCCAGCAGCTATCCGACAACCGGGGAGCTGTTTTTT
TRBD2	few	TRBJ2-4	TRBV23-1	CASSPGLARRKNIQYF	TGCGCCAGCAGTCCGGGACTAGCGAGGAGGAAAAACATTCAGTACTTC
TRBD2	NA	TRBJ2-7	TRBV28	CASSLIAGRDYEQYF	TGTGCCAGCAGTCTCATAGCCGGGAGGGACTACGAGCAGTACTTC
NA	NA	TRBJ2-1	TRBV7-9	CASSLRQTLLLSYNEQFF	TGTGCCAGCAGCTTAAGACAAACTCTCCTACTCTCCTACAATGAGCAGTTCTTC
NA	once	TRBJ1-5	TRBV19	CASSRRGDSNQPQHF	TGTGCCAGTAGTAGACGTGGGGATAGCAATCAGCCCCAGCATTTT
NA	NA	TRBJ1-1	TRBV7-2	CASTINSGDTEAFF	TGTGCCAGCACCATTAACTCGGGGGACACTGAAGCTTTCTTT
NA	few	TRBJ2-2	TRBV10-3	CASSYPNTGELFF	TGTGCCAGCAGTTACCCGAACACCGGGGAGCTGTTTTTT
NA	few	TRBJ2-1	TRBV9	CASSVGGSTNNEQFF	TGTGCCAGCAGCGTAGGAGGGAGTACCAATAATGAGCAGTTCTTC
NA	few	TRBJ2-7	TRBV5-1	CASSLSSGGMVEQYF	TGCGCCAGCAGCTTGTCTTCAGGAGGCATGGTCGAGCAGTACTTC
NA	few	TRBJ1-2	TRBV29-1	CSVGLGENGYTF	TGCAGCGTTGGTTTAGGAGAAAATGGCTACACCTTC
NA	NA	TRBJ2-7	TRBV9	CASSVVWGLPFYEQYF	TGTGCCAGCAGCGTAGTGTGGGGACTTCCGTTCTACGAGCAGTACTTC
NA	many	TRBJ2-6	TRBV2	CASSGGGANVLTF	TGTGCCAGCAGTGGTGGTGGGGCCAACGTCCTGACTTTC
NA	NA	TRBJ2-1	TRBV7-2	CASSLASAPEFF	TGTGCCAGCAGCCTCGCGAGCGCCCCGGAGTTCTTC
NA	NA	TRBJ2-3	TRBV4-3	CASSQGGGTQYF	TGCGCCAGCAGCCAAGGTGGAGGTACGCAGTATTTT
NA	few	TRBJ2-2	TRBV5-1	CASSPFQNTGELFF	TGCGCCAGCAGCCCGTTTCAGAACACCGGGGAGCTGTTTTTT
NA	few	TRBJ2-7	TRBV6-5	CASSSDWSYEQYF	TGTGCCAGCAGCTCCGATTGGAGCTACGAGCAGTACTTC
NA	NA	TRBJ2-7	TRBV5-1	CASSPLGWDEQYF	TGCGCCAGCAGCCCACTTGGGTGGGACGAGCAGTACTTC
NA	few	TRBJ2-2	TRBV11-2	CASSFRAGELFF	TGTGCCAGCAGCTTTAGGGCCGGGGAGCTGTTTTTT
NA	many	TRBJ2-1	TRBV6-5	CASGHEQFF	TGTGCCAGCGGCCATGAGCAGTTCTTC
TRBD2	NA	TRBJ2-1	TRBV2	CASRESGSRTGEQFF	TGTGCCAGCAGGGAGAGCGGGAGTAGGACGGGTGAGCAGTTCTTC
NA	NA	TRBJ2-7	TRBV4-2	CASSPGGGYEQYF	TGTGCCAGCAGCCCCGGTGGGGGCTACGAGCAGTACTTC
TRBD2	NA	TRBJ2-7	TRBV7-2	CASSPLAGRAYEQYF	TGTGCCAGCAGCCCCTTAGCGGGACGGGCCTACGAGCAGTACTTC
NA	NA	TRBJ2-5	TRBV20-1	CSASSTEYF	TGCAGTGCTAGCAGTACGGAGTACTTC
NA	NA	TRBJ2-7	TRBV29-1	CSVEDREGSYEQYF	TGCAGCGTTGAGGACAGGGAGGGATCCTACGAGCAGTACTTC
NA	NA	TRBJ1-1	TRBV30	CAWSVRENTEAFF	TGTGCCTGGAGTGTACGAGAGAACACTGAAGCTTTCTTT
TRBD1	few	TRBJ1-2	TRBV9	CASTGTGTDGYTF	TGTGCCAGCACGGGGACAGGGACGGATGGCTACACCTTC